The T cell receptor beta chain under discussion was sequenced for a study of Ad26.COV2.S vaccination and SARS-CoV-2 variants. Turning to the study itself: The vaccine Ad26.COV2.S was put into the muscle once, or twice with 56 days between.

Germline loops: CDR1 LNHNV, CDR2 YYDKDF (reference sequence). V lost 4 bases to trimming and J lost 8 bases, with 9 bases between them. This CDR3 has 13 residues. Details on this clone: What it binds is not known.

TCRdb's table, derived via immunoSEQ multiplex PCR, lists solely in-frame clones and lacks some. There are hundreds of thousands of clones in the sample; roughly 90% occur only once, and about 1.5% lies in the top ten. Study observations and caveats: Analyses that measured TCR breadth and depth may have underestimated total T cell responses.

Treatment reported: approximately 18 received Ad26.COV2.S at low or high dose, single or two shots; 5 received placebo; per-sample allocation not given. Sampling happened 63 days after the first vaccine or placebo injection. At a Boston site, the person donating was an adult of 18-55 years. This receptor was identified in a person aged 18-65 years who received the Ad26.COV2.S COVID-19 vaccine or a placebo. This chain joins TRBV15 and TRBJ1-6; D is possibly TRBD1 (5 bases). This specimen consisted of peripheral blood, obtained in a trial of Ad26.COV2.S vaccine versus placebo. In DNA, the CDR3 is TGTGCCACCAGCAATCGAGGGGATTCACCCCTCCACTTT. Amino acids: CATSNRGDSPLHF.